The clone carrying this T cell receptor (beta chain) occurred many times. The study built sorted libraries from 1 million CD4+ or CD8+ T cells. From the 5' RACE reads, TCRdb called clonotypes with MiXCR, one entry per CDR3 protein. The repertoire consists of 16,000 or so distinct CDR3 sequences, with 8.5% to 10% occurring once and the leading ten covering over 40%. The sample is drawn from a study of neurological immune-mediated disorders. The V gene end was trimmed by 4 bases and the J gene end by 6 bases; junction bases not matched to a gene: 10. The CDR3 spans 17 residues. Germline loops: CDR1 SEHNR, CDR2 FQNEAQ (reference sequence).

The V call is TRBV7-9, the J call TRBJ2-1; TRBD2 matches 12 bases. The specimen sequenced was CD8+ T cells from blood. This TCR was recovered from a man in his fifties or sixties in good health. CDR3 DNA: TGTGCCAGCAGCTCCTCTCTAGCGGGAGGGCGGCTCAATGAGCAGTTCTTC. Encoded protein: CASSSSLAGGRLNEQFF. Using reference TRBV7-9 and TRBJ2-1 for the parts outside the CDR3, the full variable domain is DTGVSQNPRHKITKRGQNVTFRCDPISEHNRLYWYRQTLGQGPEFLTYFQNEAQLEKSRLLSDRFSAERPKGSFSTLEIQRTEQGDSAMYLCASSSSLAGGRLNEQFFGPGTRLTVL.